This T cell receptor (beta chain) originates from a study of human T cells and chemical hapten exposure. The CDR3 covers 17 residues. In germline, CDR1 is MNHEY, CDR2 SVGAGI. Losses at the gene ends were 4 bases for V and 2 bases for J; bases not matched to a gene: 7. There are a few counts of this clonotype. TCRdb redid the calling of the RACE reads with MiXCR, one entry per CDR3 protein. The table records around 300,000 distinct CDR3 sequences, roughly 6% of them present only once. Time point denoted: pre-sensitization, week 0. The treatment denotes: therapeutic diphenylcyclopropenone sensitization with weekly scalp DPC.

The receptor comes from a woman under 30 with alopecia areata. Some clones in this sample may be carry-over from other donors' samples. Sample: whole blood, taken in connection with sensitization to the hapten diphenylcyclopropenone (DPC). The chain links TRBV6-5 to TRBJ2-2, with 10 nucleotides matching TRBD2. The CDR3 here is CASSSLWTSGNTGELFF. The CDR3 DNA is TGTGCCAGCAGTTCCCTATGGACTAGCGGTAACACCGGGGAGCTGTTTTTT.